This TCR beta chain appears in the sequencing data of a study of breast tumors, draining lymph nodes, adjacent tissues. Breast cancer patients provided tissue from their axillary draining lymph nodes. The table lists this clonotype with many counts. A single record per CDR3 protein comes from TCRdb applying MiXCR to the multiplex PCR reads. Of 150,000 to 250,000 distinct CDR3 sequences listed, roughly 31% were seen once; the top ten hold around 4.5%. The clonotype originates from a female donor with breast cancer. Some clones in this sample may be carry-over from other donors' samples. The specimen was axillary lymph node tissue.

CDR3 region: CASSFVSIRTPEGQASYNEQFF. The CDR3 bases are TGTGCCAGCAGTTTTGTATCCATTAGGACCCCCGAAGGTCAAGCCTCCTACAATGAGCAGTTCTTC. The chain uses TRBV7-9 and TRBJ2-1, with D unresolved. This CDR3 is built from 22 residues. Germline CDR1 and CDR2: SEHNR and FQNEAQ (reference sequence). Trimming removed 6 bases at V and 0 bases at J, with 33 bases between.